Following are 15 T cell receptor beta chains from one sample sequenced in a study of cytomegalovirus exposure and HLA in healthy donors. The PCR employed 60 Vbeta primers together with 13 Jbeta primers. TCRdb's copy holds only in-frame clones and misses some; the assay was immunoSEQ multiplex PCR. The sample contains approximately 100,000 clones, 60% to 85% of which appear only once. Sample: PBMCs. The receptors here all came from a middle-aged woman in good health and CMV-seronegative.

The rearrangement joins TRBV6-5 to TRBJ2-7; weak D call: TRBD1 (5 bases). The CDR3 sequence is 15 residues long. V shed 6 bases and J shed 4 bases, with 19 bases lying between them. Germline loops: CDR1 MNHEY, CDR2 SVGAGI. In nucleotides, the CDR3 is TGTGCCAGCAGCTCCCTGCAGGGAAGTCGGTACGAGCAGTACTTC. Translating gives CASSSLQGSRYEQYF.

V usage is TRBV7-2 and J usage is TRBJ1-6; 8 bases are shared with TRBD1. Germline V gene sequence: CDR1 SGHTA, CDR2 FQGNSA. The CDR3 totals 15 residues. The trim removed 1 base at V and 7 bases at J, leaving 3 bases unmatched. The CDR3 region is CASSLGDRRNSPLHF. The CDR3 coding sequence is TGTGCCAGCAGCTTAGGGGACAGGAGAAATTCACCCCTCCACTTT.

J is TRBJ1-5 and V is TRBV28; TRBD1 agrees at 7 bases. The length of the CDR3 is 13 residues. The germline V gene encodes CDR1 MDHEN and CDR2 SYDVKM. With 6 bases clipped from V and 9 bases from J, the junction kept 8 bases outside the gene matches. CDR3 nucleotide sequence: TGTGCCAGCAGGATACAGGGGAACGGGCCCCAGCATTTT. This gives the protein CASRIQGNGPQHF.

This clone was seen a handful of times. This sequence joins TRBV6-4 and TRBJ2-3; 9 positions match TRBD1. V lost 6 bases and J lost 11; bases outside the gene matches: 12. The germline V gene has CDR1 MRHNA and CDR2 SNTAGT. CDR3 length: 14 residues. The CDR3 nucleotides read TGTGCCAGCAGCGAGACCCCCGGGACAGGGAGGCAGTATTTT. This sequence encodes CASSETPGTGRQYF.

The chain is built from TRBV7-3 and TRBJ1-1; the D gene is possibly TRBD1 (5 bases). Germline-derived CDR1 and CDR2 are SGHTA and FQGTGA. The CDR3 contains 13 residues. The V end was cut by 5 bases, the J end by 5 bases, with 12 bases between. CDR3 residues: CASSLQQETEAFF. The CDR3 region has the DNA TGTGCCAGCAGCCTTCAACAGGAGACTGAAGCTTTCTTT.

The chain carries TRBV7-2 and TRBJ2-7; 12 bases are a match to TRBD1. Germline values: CDR1 SGHTA, CDR2 FQGNSA. The CDR3 sequence is 15 residues long. V shed 3 bases and J 6 bases; nucleotides not matched to a gene: 6. CDR3 coding DNA: TGTGCCAGCAGCTTCCGGGACAGGGGGCGTTTCGAGCAGTACTTC. This encodes CASSFRDRGRFEQYF. Together with reference TRBV7-2 and TRBJ2-7, the CDR3 gives the full variable domain: GAGVSQSPSNKVTEKGKDVELRCDPISGHTALYWYRQSLGQGLEFLIYFQGNSAPDKSGLPSDRFSAERTGGSVSTLTIQRTQQEDSAVYLCASSFRDRGRFEQYFGPGTRLTVT.

The rearrangement links TRBV11-1 to TRBJ2-3; 8 bases map to TRBD2. The CDR3 sequence is 15 residues long. CDR1 and CDR2 (germline): SGHAT, FQDESV (reference sequence). After removal of 5 bases from V and 2 bases from J, the junction contained 6 bases not matched to a gene. This CDR3 reads CASSRGGLVTDTQYF. Here the CDR3 DNA reads TGTGCCAGCAGCCGAGGGGGACTAGTCACAGATACGCAGTATTTT.

The chain has TRBV30 and TRBJ1-2; unclear D gene. Trimming removed 4 bases at V and 3 bases at J, with 9 bases between. The CDR3 has 12 amino acids. The germline gives CDR1 GTSNPN, CDR2 SVGIG (reference sequence). CDR3 nucleotide sequence: TGTGCCTGGACTTTGCGAGACTATGGCTACACCTTC. Translating gives CAWTLRDYGYTF.

J is TRBJ1-2 and V is TRBV18, with D hard to call. Germline V gives CDR1 KGHSH, CDR2 LQKENI. The CDR3 has 13 residues. V lost 3 bases and J 4 bases, leaving 9 bases between the germline ends. CDR3 bases: TGTGCCAGCTCACCTGCAGATCCCTATGGCTACACCTTC. Translating gives CASSPADPYGYTF.

In regard to this clone: This CDR3 is missing its conserved last phenylalanine or tryptophan, likely due to a read error. This chain connects TRBV9 to TRBJ2-3; possibly TRBD2 for D (6 bases). The CDR3 loop spans 16 amino acids. Trimming stripped 2 bases from V and 5 bases from J, with 18 bases between. The germline CDR1 and CDR2 sequences are SGDLS and YYNGEE. The CDR3, as DNA: TGTGCCAGCAGCGTTGGTAGCGGTGGGTCGGTAGATACGCAGTATGTT. It codes for CASSVGSGGSVDTQYV.

This chain links TRBV5-6 with TRBJ2-3; 8 bases match TRBD2. V was pared by 0 bases and J by 0 bases, with 6 bases of the junction left unmatched. CDR3 length equals 17 residues. The germline V gene has CDR1 SGHDT and CDR2 YYEEEE. The CDR3 nucleotides are TGTGCCAGCAGCTTGGCGATAGCGGGGACTAGCACAGATACGCAGTATTTT. As protein: CASSLAIAGTSTDTQYF.

In its sample, this clone was seen a few times. The chain combines TRBV5-1 with TRBJ1-2; TRBD1 matches 8 bases. The junction had 12 bases not matched to a gene; V was cut back by 4 bases and J by 4 bases. The length of the CDR3 is 16 residues. The germline gives CDR1 SGHRS, CDR2 YFSETQ. CDR3 DNA sequence: TGCGCCAGCAGCCTCGAACAGGGGGGCCTCTCCTATGGCTACACCTTC. This gives the protein CASSLEQGGLSYGYTF.

In DNA form, the CDR3 reads TGTGCCTGGAGTCGTTCTTTCTACCCCACAGATACGCAGTATTTT. Translating gives CAWSRSFYPTDTQYF. The chain uses TRBV30 and TRBJ2-3, with D unclear. Germline values: CDR1 GTSNPN, CDR2 SVGIG (reference sequence). This CDR3 is built from 15 residues. Trimming stripped 2 bases from V and 2 bases from J, with 14 bases between.

The rearrangement uses TRBV4-3 and TRBJ2-3, with 10 bases lining up with TRBD2. The CDR3 length is 18 residues. The V gene's germline CDR1 is LGHNA and CDR2 YSLEER. Unmatched junction bases numbered 9, after V lost 0 bases and J lost 3 bases. The CDR3 spells CASSQEWASGGITDTQYF. The CDR3 nucleotides are TGCGCCAGCAGCCAAGAATGGGCTAGCGGGGGCATTACAGATACGCAGTATTTT.

The chain links TRBV7-6 to TRBJ2-7, with 8 bases matching TRBD2. The CDR3 length is 19 residues. Germline-derived CDR1 and CDR2 are SGHVS and FNYEAQ. V lost 3 bases, J lost 0 bases, and 16 bases stayed unmatched. The CDR3 bases are TGTGCCAGCAGCTTTTCCCCCGACGATCTAGCGGGTGTCTCCTACGAGCAGTACTTC. Amino acids: CASSFSPDDLAGVSYEQYF.